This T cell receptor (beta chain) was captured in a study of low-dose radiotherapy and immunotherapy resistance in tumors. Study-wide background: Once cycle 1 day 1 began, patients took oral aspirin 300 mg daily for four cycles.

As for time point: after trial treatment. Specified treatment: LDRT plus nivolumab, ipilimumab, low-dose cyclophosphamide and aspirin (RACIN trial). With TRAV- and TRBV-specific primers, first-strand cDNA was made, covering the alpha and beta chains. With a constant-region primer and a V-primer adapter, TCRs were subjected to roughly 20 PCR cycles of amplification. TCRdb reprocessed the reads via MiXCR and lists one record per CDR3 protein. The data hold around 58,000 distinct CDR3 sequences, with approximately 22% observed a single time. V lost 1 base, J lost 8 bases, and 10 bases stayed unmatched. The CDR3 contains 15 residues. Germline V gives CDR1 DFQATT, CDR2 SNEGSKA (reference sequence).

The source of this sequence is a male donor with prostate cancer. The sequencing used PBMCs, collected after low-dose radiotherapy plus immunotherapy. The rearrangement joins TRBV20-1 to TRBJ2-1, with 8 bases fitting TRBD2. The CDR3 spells CSARGLAPAQYEQFF. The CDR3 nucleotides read TGCAGTGCTAGAGGACTAGCGCCCGCCCAGTATGAGCAGTTCTTC.